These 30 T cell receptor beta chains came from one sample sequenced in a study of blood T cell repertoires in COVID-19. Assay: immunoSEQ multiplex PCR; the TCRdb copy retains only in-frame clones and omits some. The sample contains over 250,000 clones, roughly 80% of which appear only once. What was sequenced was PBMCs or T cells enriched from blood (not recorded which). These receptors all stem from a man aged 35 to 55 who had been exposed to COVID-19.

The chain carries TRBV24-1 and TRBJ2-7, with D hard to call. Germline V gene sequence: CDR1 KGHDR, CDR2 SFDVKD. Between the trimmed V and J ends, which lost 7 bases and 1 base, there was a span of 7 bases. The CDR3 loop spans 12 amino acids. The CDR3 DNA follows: TGTGCCACCAGGTTACGGTCCTACGAGCAGTACTTC. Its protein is CATRLRSYEQYF.

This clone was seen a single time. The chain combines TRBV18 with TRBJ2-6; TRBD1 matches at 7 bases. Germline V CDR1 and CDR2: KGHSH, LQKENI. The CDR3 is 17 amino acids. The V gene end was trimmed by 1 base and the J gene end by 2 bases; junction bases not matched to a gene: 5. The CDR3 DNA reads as TGTGCCAGCTCACCACTTCAGGGGGTTGCTGGGGCCAACGTCCTGACTTTC. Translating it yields CASSPLQGVAGANVLTF.

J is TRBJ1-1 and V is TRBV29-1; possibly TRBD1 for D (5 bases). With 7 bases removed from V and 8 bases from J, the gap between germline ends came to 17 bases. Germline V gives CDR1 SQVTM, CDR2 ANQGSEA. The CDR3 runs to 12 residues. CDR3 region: CSGGEKGREAFF. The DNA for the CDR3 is TGCAGCGGGGGGGAGAAAGGTAGGGAAGCTTTCTTT.

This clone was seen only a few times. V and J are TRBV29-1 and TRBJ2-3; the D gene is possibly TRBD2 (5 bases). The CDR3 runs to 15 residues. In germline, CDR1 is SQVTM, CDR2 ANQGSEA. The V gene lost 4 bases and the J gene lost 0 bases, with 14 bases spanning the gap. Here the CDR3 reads CSVAVGSTSTDTQYF. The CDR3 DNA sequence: TGCAGCGTTGCCGTAGGGAGTACTAGCACAGATACGCAGTATTTT.

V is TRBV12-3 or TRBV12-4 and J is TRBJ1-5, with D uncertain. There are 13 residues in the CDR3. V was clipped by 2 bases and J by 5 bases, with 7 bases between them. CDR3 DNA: TGTGCCAGCAGTTTAACTCGTGATCAGCCCCAGCATTTT. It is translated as CASSLTRDQPQHF.

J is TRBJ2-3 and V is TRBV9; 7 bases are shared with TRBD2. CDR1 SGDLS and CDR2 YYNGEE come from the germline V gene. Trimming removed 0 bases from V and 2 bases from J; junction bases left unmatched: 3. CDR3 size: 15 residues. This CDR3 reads CASSVGGRATDTQYF. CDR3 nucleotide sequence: TGTGCCAGCAGCGTAGGAGGGAGGGCCACAGATACGCAGTATTTT.

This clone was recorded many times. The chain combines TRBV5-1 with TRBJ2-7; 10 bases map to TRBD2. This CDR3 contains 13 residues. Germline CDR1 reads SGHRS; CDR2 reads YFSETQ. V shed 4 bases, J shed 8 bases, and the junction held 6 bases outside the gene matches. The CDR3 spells CASSAELAGQQYF. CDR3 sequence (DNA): TGCGCCAGCAGCGCCGAACTAGCGGGACAGCAGTACTTC.

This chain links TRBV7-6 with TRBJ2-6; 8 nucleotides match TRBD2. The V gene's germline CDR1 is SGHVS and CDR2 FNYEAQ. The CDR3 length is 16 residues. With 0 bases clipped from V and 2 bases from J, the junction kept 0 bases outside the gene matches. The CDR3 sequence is CASSLAAGAGANVLTF. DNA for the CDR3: TGTGCCAGCAGCTTAGCAGCGGGAGCTGGGGCCAACGTCCTGACTTTC.

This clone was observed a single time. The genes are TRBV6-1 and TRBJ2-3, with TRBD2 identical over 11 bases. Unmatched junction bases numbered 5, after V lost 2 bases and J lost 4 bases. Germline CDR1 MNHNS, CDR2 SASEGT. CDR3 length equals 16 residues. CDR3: CASSEPLAGGADTQYF. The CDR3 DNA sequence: TGTGCCAGCAGTGAACCGCTAGCGGGAGGAGCAGATACGCAGTATTTT.

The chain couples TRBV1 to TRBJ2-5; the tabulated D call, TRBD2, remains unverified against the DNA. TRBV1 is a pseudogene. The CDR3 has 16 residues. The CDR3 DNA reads TGCACCAGCAGCCTGGGAGGAGGGAGTCCACAAGAGACCCAGTACTTC. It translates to CTSSLGGGSPQETQYF.

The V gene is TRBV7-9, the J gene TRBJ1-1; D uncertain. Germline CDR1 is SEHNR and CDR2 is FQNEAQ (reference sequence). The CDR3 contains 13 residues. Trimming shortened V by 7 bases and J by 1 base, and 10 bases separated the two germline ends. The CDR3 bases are TGTGCCAGCACCCCGGAGGGGAACACTGAAGCTTTCTTT. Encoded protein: CASTPEGNTEAFF.

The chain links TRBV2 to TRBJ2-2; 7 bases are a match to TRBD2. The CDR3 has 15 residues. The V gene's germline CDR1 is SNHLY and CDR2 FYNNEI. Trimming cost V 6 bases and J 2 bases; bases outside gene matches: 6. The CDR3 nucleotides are TGTGCCAGCAGGGGGGGGACGGTCAACACCGGGGAGCTGTTTTTT. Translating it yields CASRGGTVNTGELFF.

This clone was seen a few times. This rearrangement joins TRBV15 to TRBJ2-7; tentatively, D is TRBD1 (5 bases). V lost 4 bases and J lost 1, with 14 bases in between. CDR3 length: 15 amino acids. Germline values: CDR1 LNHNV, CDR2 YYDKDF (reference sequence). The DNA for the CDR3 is TGTGCCACCAGCAAGGGTACAGGTAGTTCCTACGAGCAGTACTTC. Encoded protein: CATSKGTGSSYEQYF.

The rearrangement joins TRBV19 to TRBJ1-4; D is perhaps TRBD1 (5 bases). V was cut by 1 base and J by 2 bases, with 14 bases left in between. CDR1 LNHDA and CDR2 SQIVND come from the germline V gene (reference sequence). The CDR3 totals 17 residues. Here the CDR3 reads CASSIGRGRLTNEKLFF. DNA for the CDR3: TGTGCCAGTAGTATAGGAAGGGGCAGGCTGACTAATGAAAAACTGTTTTTT.

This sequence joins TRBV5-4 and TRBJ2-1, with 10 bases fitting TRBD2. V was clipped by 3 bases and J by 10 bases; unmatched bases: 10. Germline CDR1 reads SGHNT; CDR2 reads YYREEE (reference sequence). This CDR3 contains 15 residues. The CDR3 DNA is TGTGCCAGCAGCTGGAGCGGGAGGGCTTCCAGGGAGCAGTTCTTC. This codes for CASSWSGRASREQFF.

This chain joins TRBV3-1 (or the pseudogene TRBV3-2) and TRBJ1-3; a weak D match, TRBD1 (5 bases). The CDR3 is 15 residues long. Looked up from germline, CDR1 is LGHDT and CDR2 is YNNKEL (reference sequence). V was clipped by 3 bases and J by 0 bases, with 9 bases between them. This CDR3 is CASSHQGSSGNTIYF. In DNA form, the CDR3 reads TGTGCCAGCAGCCACCAGGGTTCCTCTGGAAACACCATATATTTT.

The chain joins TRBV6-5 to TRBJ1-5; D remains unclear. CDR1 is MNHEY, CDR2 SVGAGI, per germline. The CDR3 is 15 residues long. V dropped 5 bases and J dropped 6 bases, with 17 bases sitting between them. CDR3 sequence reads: CASSTLVGVGQPQHF. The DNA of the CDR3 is TGTGCCAGCAGTACTCTCGTCGGGGTGGGTCAGCCCCAGCATTTT.

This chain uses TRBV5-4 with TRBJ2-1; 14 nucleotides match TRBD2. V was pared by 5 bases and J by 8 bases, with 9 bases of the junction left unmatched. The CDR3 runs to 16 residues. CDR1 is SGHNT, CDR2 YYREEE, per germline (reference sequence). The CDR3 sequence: CASRKYGTSGSYEQFF. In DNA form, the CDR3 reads TGTGCCAGCAGAAAATACGGGACTAGCGGGAGCTATGAGCAGTTCTTC. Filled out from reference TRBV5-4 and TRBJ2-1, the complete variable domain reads ETGVTQSPTHLIKTRGQQVTLRCSSQSGHNTVSWYQQALGQGPQFIFQYYREEENGRGNFPPRFSGLQFPNYSSELNVNALELDDSALYLCASRKYGTSGSYEQFFGPGTRLTVL.

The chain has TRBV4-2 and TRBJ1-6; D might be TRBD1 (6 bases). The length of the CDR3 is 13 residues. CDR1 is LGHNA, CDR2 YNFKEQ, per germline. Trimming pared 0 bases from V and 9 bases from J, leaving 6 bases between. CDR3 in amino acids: CASSQDRGSPLHF. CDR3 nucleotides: TGTGCCAGCAGCCAAGACAGGGGTTCACCCCTCCACTTT.

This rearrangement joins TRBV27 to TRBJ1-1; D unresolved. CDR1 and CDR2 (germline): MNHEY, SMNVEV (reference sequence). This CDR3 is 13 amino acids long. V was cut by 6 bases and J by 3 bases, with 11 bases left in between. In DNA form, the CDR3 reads TGTGCCAGCAGCCTCACCGTAGACACTGAAGCTTTCTTT. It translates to CASSLTVDTEAFF.

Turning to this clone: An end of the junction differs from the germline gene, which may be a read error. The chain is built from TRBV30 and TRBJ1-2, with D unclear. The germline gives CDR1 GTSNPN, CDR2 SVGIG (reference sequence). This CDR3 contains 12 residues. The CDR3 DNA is TGTGCCCGGAGCGGGGATAGGGATGGCTACACCTTC. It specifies CARSGDRDGYTF.

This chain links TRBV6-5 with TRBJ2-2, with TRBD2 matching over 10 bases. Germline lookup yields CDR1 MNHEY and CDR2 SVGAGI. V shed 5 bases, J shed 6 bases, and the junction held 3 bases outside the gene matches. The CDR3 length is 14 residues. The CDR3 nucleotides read TGTGCCAGCAGTACAGCGGGAGGGTCCGGGGAGCTGTTTTTT. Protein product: CASSTAGGSGELFF.

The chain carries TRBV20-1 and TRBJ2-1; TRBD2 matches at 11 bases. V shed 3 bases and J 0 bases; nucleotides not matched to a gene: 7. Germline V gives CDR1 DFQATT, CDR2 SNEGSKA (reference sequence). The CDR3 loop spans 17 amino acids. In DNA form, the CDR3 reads TGCAGTGCTAGTAGACTAGCGGGAAAAAGCTCCTACAATGAGCAGTTCTTC. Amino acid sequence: CSASRLAGKSSYNEQFF.

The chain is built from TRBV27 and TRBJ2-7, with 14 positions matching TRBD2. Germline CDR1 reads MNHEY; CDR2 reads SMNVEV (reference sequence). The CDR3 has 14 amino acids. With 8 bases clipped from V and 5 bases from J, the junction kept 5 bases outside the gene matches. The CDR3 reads CASWRLAGGNEQYF. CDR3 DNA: TGTGCCAGCTGGAGACTAGCGGGAGGGAACGAGCAGTACTTC.

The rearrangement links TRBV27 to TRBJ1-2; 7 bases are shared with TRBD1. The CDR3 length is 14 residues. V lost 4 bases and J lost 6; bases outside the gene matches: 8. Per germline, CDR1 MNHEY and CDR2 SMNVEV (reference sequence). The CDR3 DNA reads TGTGCCAGCAGTTCTCGACTCCAGGGGGATGGCTACACCTTC. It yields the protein CASSSRLQGDGYTF.

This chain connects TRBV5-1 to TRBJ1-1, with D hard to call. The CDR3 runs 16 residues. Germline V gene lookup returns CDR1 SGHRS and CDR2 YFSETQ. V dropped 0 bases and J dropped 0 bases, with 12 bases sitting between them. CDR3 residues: CASSLDRGSVNTEAFF. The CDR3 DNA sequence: TGCGCCAGCAGCTTGGACCGAGGCTCTGTGAACACTGAAGCTTTCTTT.

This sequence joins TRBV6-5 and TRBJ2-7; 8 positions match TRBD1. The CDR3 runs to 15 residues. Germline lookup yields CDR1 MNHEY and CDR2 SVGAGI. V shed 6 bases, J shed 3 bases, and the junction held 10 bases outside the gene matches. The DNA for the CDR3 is TGTGCCAGCAGACACGACAGGGGAGCTTACTACGAGCAGTACTTC. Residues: CASRHDRGAYYEQYF.

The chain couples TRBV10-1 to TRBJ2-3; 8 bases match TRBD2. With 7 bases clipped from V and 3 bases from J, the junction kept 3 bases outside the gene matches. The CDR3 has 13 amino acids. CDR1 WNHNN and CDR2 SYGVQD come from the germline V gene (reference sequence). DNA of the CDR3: TGCGCCAGCAAAGCGGGAGTTACAGATACGCAGTATTTT. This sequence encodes CASKAGVTDTQYF.

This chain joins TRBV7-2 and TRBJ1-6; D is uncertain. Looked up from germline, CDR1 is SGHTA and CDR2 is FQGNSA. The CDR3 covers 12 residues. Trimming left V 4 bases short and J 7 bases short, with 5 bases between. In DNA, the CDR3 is TGTGCCAGCAGCTGGAGAAATTCACCCCTCCACTTT. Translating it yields CASSWRNSPLHF.

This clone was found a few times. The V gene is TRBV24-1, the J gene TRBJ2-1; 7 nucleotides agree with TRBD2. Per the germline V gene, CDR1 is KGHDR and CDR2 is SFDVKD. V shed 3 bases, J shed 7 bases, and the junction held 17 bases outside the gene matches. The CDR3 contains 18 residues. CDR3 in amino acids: CATSDPKLGTGGANEQFF. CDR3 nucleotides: TGTGCCACCAGTGATCCCAAGCTCGGTACGGGAGGAGCGAATGAGCAGTTCTTC.